The 23 T cell receptor beta chains listed next were all sequenced from one sample in a study of cytomegalovirus exposure and HLA in healthy donors. Primers: 60 Vbeta forward and 13 Jbeta reverse. Clones were sequenced by immunoSEQ multiplex PCR, and TCRdb holds only the in-frame ones, with some missing. Among about 160,000 clones listed, around four fifths were seen once. Material for sequencing was PBMCs. Receptors were obtained from a man aged 18 to 30 in good health and CMV-seronegative.

The V gene is TRBV2, the J gene TRBJ2-7; weak D call: TRBD2 (5 bases). Trimming shortened V by 0 bases and J by 7 bases, and 10 bases separated the two germline ends. CDR1 SNHLY and CDR2 FYNNEI come from the germline V gene. This CDR3 region has 13 residues. The CDR3 bases are TGTGCCAGCAGTGAAGCCGGACTTCGGGAGCAGTACTTC. Translating gives CASSEAGLREQYF.

This chain connects TRBV6-1 to TRBJ2-3; 7 bases are a match to TRBD1. CDR1 and CDR2 (germline): MNHNS, SASEGT. V lost 6 bases, J lost 1 base, and 7 bases stayed unmatched. The CDR3 loop spans 15 amino acids. This CDR3 reads CASRKIQGGTDTQYF. The CDR3 DNA is TGTGCCAGCAGGAAGATTCAGGGGGGCACAGATACGCAGTATTTT.

The chain couples TRBV2 to TRBJ2-2, with TRBD1 as a possible D gene (5 bases). Germline V CDR1 and CDR2: SNHLY, FYNNEI. The CDR3 totals 14 residues. The germline V and J ends were trimmed by 3 bases and 6 bases, with 11 bases remaining between them. The CDR3 DNA reads as TGTGCCAGCAGTGAGATGGTAGGGGCCGGGGAGCTGTTTTTT. Amino acids: CASSEMVGAGELFF.

The chain recombines TRBV7-9 with TRBJ2-1; 11 nucleotides align to TRBD1. The V gene end was trimmed by 4 bases and the J gene end by 3 bases; junction bases not matched to a gene: 2. The germline CDR1 and CDR2 sequences are SEHNR and FQNEAQ (reference sequence). CDR3 length equals 15 residues. The CDR3 DNA is TGTGCCAGCAGCTGGGACAGGGGGAGCTACAATGAGCAGTTCTTC. It specifies CASSWDRGSYNEQFF.

The chain uses TRBV27 and TRBJ2-5; TRBD1 matches 9 bases. The germline V gene encodes CDR1 MNHEY and CDR2 SMNVEV (reference sequence). V was clipped by 3 bases and J by 1 base; unmatched bases: 9. CDR3 length: 17 amino acids. The DNA for the CDR3 is TGTGCCAGCAGTTTCTACCCTGACAGGGGGAGCCAAGAGACCCAGTACTTC. Residues: CASSFYPDRGSQETQYF.

This chain uses TRBV5-4 with TRBJ2-7; D gene ambiguous. Per germline, CDR1 SGHNT and CDR2 YYREEE (reference sequence). CDR3 length equals 13 residues. Trimming removed 3 bases at V and 1 base at J, with 8 bases between. CDR3 in DNA: TGTGCCAGCAGCTCCGGTGCGTCCTACGAGCAGTACTTC. It is translated as CASSSGASYEQYF.

This clone was detected only once. The chain joins TRBV12-5 to TRBJ1-3, with a weak D call TRBD1 (6 bases). Germline V gene sequence: CDR1 LGHNT, CDR2 FRNRAP. The germline V and J ends were trimmed by 0 bases and 3 bases, with 9 bases remaining between them. This CDR3 contains 15 residues. The CDR3 spells CASGLVNRDGNTIYF. DNA for the CDR3: TGTGCTAGTGGTTTGGTAAACAGGGATGGAAACACCATATATTTT.

The chain carries TRBV10-3 and TRBJ2-7; 7 nucleotides agree with TRBD2. V shed 6 bases and J 5 bases; nucleotides not matched to a gene: 16. CDR1 and CDR2 (germline): ENHRY, SYGVKD. CDR3 length equals 16 residues. The CDR3, as DNA: TGTGCCATCAGGGGCACGGCGGGAGAACTTTCCCACGAGCAGTACTTC. Encoded protein: CAIRGTAGELSHEQYF.

The chain combines TRBV7-3 with TRBJ1-5, with a weak D call TRBD1 (6 bases). CDR3 length: 14 amino acids. With 4 bases removed from V and 0 bases from J, the gap between germline ends came to 7 bases. Germline V gene data show CDR1 as SGHTA and CDR2 as FQGTGA. DNA for the CDR3: TGTGCCAGCAGCTGGACAGATAGCAATCAGCCCCAGCATTTT. As protein: CASSWTDSNQPQHF.

The chain has TRBV4-1 and TRBJ2-3; TRBD1 might be the D (6 bases). Germline V gives CDR1 MGHRA, CDR2 YSYEKL. CDR3 length: 15 residues. The V end was cut by 3 bases, the J end by 4 bases, with 14 bases between. DNA of the CDR3: TGCGCCAGCAGCCATCGGGTGCAGGGGCCAGATACGCAGTATTTT. Amino acid sequence: CASSHRVQGPDTQYF.

This chain uses TRBV5-1 with TRBJ1-3; 9 bases line up with TRBD1. This CDR3 contains 17 residues. Germline V gene lookup returns CDR1 SGHRS and CDR2 YFSETQ. V lost 4 bases, J lost 0 bases, and 8 bases stayed unmatched. DNA of the CDR3: TGCGCCAGCAGCCTAGCTACAGGGGGCGTCTCTGGAAACACCATATATTTT. Protein: CASSLATGGVSGNTIYF.

Note on this clone: This CDR3 is also generated by other DNA sequences in the sample. This sequence joins TRBV28 and TRBJ2-7, with D possibly TRBD1 on 6 matching bases. V lost 6 bases and J 3 bases, leaving 9 bases between the germline ends. Germline loops: CDR1 MDHEN, CDR2 SYDVKM. CDR3 length: 12 residues. The CDR3 coding sequence is TGTGCCAGCAGCCTGGACAGCTACGAGCAGTACTTC. It yields the protein CASSLDSYEQYF.

The chain combines TRBV28 with TRBJ2-7; TRBD1 might be the D (6 bases). Germline V CDR1 and CDR2: MDHEN, SYDVKM. V shed 3 bases and J shed 3 bases, with 18 bases lying between them. The CDR3 totals 16 residues. For the CDR3, the DNA is TGTGCCAGCAGTTTCAATACCGGGACACCCGACTACGAGCAGTACTTC. Translating gives CASSFNTGTPDYEQYF.

J is TRBJ2-7 and V is TRBV29-1; maybe TRBD2 (6 bases). Germline V gene sequence: CDR1 SQVTM, CDR2 ANQGSEA. The ends were cut back, 4 bases at V and 3 bases at J, with 10 bases in the middle. The CDR3 has 12 residues. DNA for the CDR3: TGCAGCGTTGGTACGGGGGTCTACGAGCAGTACTTC. This translates into CSVGTGVYEQYF.

V and J are TRBV13 and TRBJ1-1; D is possibly TRBD1 (5 bases). V gave up 4 bases and J gave up 6 bases, with 12 bases separating them. The V gene's germline CDR1 is PRHDT and CDR2 FYEKMQ (reference sequence). CDR3 length: 13 residues. The CDR3, as DNA: TGTGCCAGCAGCTACGCAGGGAAACCTGAAGCTTTCTTT. It codes for CASSYAGKPEAFF.

The CDR3 DNA sequence: TGCGCCAGCAGCTGGGCCGGGACAGGGGGTGAGCAGTACTTC. The encoded protein is CASSWAGTGGEQYF. The chain combines TRBV5-1 with TRBJ2-7; TRBD1 matches at 11 bases. J lost 7 bases, V lost 3 bases, and 6 bases had no gene match. CDR3 size: 14 residues. From germline, CDR1 is SGHRS and CDR2 YFSETQ.

This clone was observed a handful of times. V gene TRBV2 combines with J gene TRBJ1-5; a weak D match, TRBD1 (6 bases). V was pared by 6 bases and J by 4 bases, with 16 bases between. Germline CDR1 is SNHLY and CDR2 is FYNNEI. This CDR3 spans 15 amino acids. In DNA, the CDR3 is TGTGCCAGCAGAAGGGGGGGTTCGAGGAATCAGCCCCAGCATTTT. It specifies CASRRGGSRNQPQHF.

V is TRBV5-4 and J is TRBJ2-7; 10 bases are a match to TRBD2. This CDR3 is 15 amino acids long. Looked up from germline, CDR1 is SGHNT and CDR2 is YYREEE (reference sequence). The J segment lost 3 bases and the V segment lost 3 bases, leaving 6 bases of the junction unmatched. Here the CDR3 DNA reads TGTGCCAGCAGCTCCAAGCGGGAGGGAAACTACGAGCAGTACTTC. This translates into CASSSKREGNYEQYF.

The rearrangement uses TRBV27 and TRBJ2-1; TRBD2 aligns across 9 bases. The CDR3 is made up of 17 amino acids. Germline V gene lookup returns CDR1 MNHEY and CDR2 SMNVEV (reference sequence). Losses at the gene ends were 4 bases for V and 2 bases for J; bases not matched to a gene: 9. Written as DNA, the CDR3 is TGTGCCAGCAGTTACACCCCTGGCGGGGGGGCCTACAATGAGCAGTTCTTC. It is translated as CASSYTPGGGAYNEQFF.

This chain connects TRBV1 to TRBJ1-4; TRBD1, the table's D call, was not compared with the DNA. TRBV1 corresponds to a pseudogene. The CDR3 totals 17 residues. CDR3 in amino acids: CTSSIPGQGASNEKLFF. The CDR3 nucleotides are TGCACCAGCAGCATCCCGGGACAGGGGGCCTCTAACGAAAAACTGTTTTTT.

This chain links TRBV2 with TRBJ1-1; perhaps TRBD1 as D (6 bases). Germline V gives CDR1 SNHLY, CDR2 FYNNEI. The CDR3 consists of 13 residues. Deletions cut 5 bases from V and 3 bases from J, with 10 bases between. DNA for the CDR3: TGTGCCAGCAGTCTACAGGGATACACTGAAGCTTTCTTT. Translating gives CASSLQGYTEAFF.

V and J are TRBV6-1 and TRBJ1-2; 7 bases align to TRBD1. The CDR3 spans 14 residues. V lost 6 bases, J lost 5 bases, and 9 bases stayed unmatched. Germline CDR1 MNHNS, CDR2 SASEGT. CDR3 sequence: CASRLPGQIYGYTF. CDR3 in DNA: TGTGCCAGCAGGTTACCGGGACAGATTTATGGCTACACCTTC.

The chain employs TRBV5-1 and TRBJ2-1; 9 bases line up with TRBD2. V trimming: 4 bases; J trimming: 5 bases; junction bases outside the gene matches: 13. CDR1 is SGHRS and CDR2 is YFSETQ in the germline V gene. The CDR3 extends over 17 amino acids. Here the CDR3 DNA reads TGCGCCAGCAGCCCCCCTGGCGGGGGGGCTTTAAACAATGAGCAGTTCTTC. It yields the protein CASSPPGGGALNNEQFF.